This T cell receptor (beta chain) was identified in a study of T cell repertoires in aging, cancer and after chemotherapy. Findings of the study overall: In cancer patients, declining TCR diversity with age involved lost richness and lost evenness.

Concerning this clonotype: What it recognizes is unknown.

Rearranged V-D-J TRB sequences were amplified with a mixed TRB-A/B primer pool. TCRdb ran MiXCR on the multiplex PCR reads and lists one entry per CDR3 protein. The data contain over 950 distinct CDR3 sequences, approximately 20% of them singletons. The V and J ends lost 4 bases and 1 base, in that order; junction bases with no gene match: 4. Germline assignment: CDR1 SGHRS and CDR2 YFSETQ. The CDR3 totals 14 residues. Peripheral blood genomic DNA, not sorted cells or RNA, was the template. The receptor comes from a human donor with a solid tumor. The chain joins TRBV5-1 to TRBJ1-1; TRBD1 agrees at 7 bases. The specimen was blood. This CDR3 is CASSLWTGNTEAFF. CDR3 coding DNA: TGCGCCAGCAGCCTGTGGACAGGGAACACTGAAGCTTTCTTT.